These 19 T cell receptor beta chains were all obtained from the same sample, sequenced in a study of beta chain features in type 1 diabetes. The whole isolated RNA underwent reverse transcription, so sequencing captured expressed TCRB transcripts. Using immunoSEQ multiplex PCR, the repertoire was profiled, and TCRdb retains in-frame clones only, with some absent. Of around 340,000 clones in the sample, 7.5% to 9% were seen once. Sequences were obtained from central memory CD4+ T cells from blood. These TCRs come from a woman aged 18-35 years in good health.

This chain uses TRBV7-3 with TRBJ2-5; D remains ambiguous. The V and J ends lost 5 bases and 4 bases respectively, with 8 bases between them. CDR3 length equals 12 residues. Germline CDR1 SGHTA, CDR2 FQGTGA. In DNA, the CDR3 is TGTGCCAGCAGCCCAACCGGAGAGACCCAGTACTTC. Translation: CASSPTGETQYF.

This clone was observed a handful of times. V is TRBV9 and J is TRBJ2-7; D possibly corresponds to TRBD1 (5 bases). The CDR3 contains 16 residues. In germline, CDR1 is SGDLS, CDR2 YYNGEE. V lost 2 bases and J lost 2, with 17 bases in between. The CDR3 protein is CASSVGPGQQTYEQYF. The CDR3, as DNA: TGTGCCAGCAGCGTTGGTCCAGGACAACAGACCTACGAGCAGTACTTC.

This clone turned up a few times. The CDR3 bases are TGCGCCAGCAGTGACGTCGGGGTCACAGATACGCAGTATTTT. Amino acids: CASSDVGVTDTQYF. The chain uses TRBV10-2 and TRBJ2-3; maybe TRBD2 (5 bases). Germline CDR1 is WSHSY and CDR2 is SAAADI. CDR3 length: 14 amino acids. The V gene lost 3 bases and the J gene lost 2 bases, with 9 bases spanning the gap.

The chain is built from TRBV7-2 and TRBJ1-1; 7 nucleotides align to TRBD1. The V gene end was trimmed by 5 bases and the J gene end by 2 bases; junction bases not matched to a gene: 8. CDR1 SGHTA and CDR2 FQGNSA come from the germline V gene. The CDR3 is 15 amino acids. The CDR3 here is CASSAQGGLNTEAFF. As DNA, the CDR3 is TGTGCCAGCAGCGCCCAGGGGGGGCTAAACACTGAAGCTTTCTTT.

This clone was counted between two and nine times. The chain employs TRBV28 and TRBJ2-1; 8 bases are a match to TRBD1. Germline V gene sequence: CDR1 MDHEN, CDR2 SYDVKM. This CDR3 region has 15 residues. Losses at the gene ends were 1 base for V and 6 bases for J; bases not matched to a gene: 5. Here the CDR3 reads CASSLYGGQVNEQFF. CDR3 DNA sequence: TGTGCCAGCAGTTTATACGGGGGACAGGTCAATGAGCAGTTCTTC.

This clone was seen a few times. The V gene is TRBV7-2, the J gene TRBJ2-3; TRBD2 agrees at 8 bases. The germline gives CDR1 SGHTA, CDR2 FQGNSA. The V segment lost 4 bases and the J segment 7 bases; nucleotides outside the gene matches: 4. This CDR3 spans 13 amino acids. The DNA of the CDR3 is TGTGCCAGCAGCTCGAGCGGGAGAAATACGCAGTATTTT. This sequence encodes CASSSSGRNTQYF.

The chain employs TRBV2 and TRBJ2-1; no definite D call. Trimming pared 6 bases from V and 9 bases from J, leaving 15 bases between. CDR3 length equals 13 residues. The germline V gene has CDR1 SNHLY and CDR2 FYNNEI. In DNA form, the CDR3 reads TGTGCCAGCAGCTTATCCGAAGTGGGTGAGCAGTTCTTC. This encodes CASSLSEVGEQFF.

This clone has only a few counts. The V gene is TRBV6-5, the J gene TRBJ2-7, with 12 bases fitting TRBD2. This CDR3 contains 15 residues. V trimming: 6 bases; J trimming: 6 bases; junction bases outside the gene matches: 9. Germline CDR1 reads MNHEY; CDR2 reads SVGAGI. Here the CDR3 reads CASRRLAGVLSEQYF. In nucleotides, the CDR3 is TGTGCCAGCAGACGACTAGCGGGAGTACTCTCCGAGCAGTACTTC.

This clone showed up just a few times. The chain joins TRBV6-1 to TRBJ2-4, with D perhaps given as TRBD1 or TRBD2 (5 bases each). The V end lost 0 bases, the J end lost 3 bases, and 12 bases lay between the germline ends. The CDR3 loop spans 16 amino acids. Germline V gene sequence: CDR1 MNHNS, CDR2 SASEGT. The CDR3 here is CASSEAGDLGKNIQYF. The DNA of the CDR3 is TGTGCCAGCAGTGAAGCGGGGGATTTGGGCAAAAACATTCAGTACTTC.

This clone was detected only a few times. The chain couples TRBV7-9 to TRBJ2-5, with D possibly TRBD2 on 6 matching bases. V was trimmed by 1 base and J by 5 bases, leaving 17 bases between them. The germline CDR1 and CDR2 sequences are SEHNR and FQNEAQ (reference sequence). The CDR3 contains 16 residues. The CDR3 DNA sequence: TGTGCCAGCAGCTTAGTATGGGACCGGAGGGCGGAGACCCAGTACTTC. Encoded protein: CASSLVWDRRAETQYF.

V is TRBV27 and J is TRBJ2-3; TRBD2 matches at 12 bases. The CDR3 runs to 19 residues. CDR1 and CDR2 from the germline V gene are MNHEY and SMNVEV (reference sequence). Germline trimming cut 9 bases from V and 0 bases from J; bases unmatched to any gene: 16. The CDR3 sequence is CASTVTGLAGYTSTDTQYF. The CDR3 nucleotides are TGTGCCAGTACAGTAACGGGACTAGCGGGTTATACTAGCACAGATACGCAGTATTTT.

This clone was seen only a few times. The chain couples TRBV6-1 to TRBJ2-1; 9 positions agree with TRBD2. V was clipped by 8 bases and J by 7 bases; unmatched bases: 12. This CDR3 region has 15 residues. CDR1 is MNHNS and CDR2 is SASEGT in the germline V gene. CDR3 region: CASSLHSGRGNEQFF. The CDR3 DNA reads TGTGCCAGCTCCCTTCATAGCGGGAGAGGGAATGAGCAGTTCTTC.

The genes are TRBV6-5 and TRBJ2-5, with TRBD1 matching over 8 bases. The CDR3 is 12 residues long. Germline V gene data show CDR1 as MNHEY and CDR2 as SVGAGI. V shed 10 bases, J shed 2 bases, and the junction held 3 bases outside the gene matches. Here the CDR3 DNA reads TGTGCCATCGGGACAGGACAAGAGACCCAGTACTTC. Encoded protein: CAIGTGQETQYF.

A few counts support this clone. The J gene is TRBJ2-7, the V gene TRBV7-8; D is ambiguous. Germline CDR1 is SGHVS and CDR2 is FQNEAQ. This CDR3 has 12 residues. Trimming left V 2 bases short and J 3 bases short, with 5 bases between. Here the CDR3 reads CASSLIFYEQYF. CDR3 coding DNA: TGTGCCAGCAGCTTAATCTTCTACGAGCAGTACTTC.

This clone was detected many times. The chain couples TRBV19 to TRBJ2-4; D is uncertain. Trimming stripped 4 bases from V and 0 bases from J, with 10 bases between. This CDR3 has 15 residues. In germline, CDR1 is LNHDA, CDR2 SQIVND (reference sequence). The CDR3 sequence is CASSKQPRAKNIQYF. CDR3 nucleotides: TGTGCCAGTAGTAAGCAGCCCAGAGCCAAAAACATTCAGTACTTC. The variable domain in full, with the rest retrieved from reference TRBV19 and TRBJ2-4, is DGGITQSPKYLFRKEGQNVTLSCEQNLNHDAMYWYRQDPGQGLRLIYYSQIVNDFQKGDIAEGYSVSREKKESFPLTVTSAQKNPTAFYLCASSKQPRAKNIQYFGAGTRLSVL.

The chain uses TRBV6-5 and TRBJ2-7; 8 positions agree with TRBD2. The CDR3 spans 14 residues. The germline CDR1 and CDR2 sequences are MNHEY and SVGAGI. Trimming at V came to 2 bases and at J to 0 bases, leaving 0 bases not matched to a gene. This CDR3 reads CASSYSGSSYEQYF. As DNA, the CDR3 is TGTGCCAGCAGTTACAGCGGGAGCTCCTACGAGCAGTACTTC.

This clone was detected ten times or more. CDR3 sequence reads: CASSYEGRFTEAFF. Here the CDR3 DNA reads TGTGCCAGCAGTTATGAGGGGCGATTCACTGAAGCTTTCTTT. This rearrangement joins TRBV27 to TRBJ1-1, with a tentative D call TRBD1 (5 bases). Trimming cost V 4 bases and J 4 bases, with 13 bases left between them. The CDR3 covers 14 residues. CDR1 is MNHEY and CDR2 is SMNVEV in the germline V gene (reference sequence).

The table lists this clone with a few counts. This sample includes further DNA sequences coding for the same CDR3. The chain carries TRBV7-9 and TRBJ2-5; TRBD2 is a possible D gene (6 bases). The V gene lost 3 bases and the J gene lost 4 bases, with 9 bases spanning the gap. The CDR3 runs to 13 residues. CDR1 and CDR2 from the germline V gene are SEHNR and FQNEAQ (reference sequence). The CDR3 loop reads CASSLWGGETQYF. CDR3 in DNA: TGTGCCAGCAGCTTGTGGGGAGGAGAGACCCAGTACTTC.

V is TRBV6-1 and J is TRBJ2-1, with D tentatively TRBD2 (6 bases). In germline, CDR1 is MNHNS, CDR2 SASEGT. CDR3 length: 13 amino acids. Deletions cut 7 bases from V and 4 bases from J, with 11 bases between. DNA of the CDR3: TGTGCCAGCACTAGTCTAGCGTACAATGAGCAGTTCTTC. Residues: CASTSLAYNEQFF.